Listed below are T cell receptor beta chains from one sample, sequenced in a study of blood T cell repertoires in COVID-19. Generated by immunoSEQ multiplex PCR, the TCRdb table keeps only in-frame clones and is missing some. This sample has approximately 100,000 clones, with 90% to 95% found just once. Sequencing was carried out using peripheral blood. These receptors came from a man aged 50-60 years with acute or convalescent COVID-19. CDR3s include the opening cysteine and the closing phenylalanine or tryptophan. D genes are given only for firm matches.

D gene: .; V gene: TRBV11-2; CDR3 protein: CASSLVSGTRNEKLFF
D gene: TRBD1; V gene: TRBV18; CDR3 protein: CASSPQTAGGNEKLFF
D gene: TRBD1; V gene: TRBV14; CDR3 protein: CASSQGQGHNYGYTF
D gene: .; V gene: TRBV19; CDR3 protein: CASSISGTQNGYTF
D gene: .; V gene: TRBV11-2; CDR3 protein: CASSPATGHYEQYF
D gene: .; V gene: TRBV14; CDR3 protein: CASSQGWAPYF
D gene: .; V gene: TRBV27; CDR3 protein: CASSSRSIGANVLTF
D gene: TRBD1; V gene: TRBV28; CDR3 protein: CASSPRTGGFGAGELFF
D gene: TRBD1; V gene: TRBV3-1/TRBV3-2; CDR3 protein: CASSQEPGQGFGELFF
D gene: .; V gene: TRBV4-1; CDR3 protein: CASSQDRQESSYGYTF
D gene: TRBD1; V gene: TRBV4-2; CDR3 protein: CASSQPGQGATGELFF
D gene: TRBD1; V gene: TRBV28; CDR3 protein: CASSPSAGTDMNTEAFF
D gene: .; V gene: TRBV5-3; CDR3 protein: CARSSRTAFYGYTF
D gene: .; V gene: TRBV5-6; CDR3 protein: CASSFAGVNTEAFF
D gene: .; V gene: TRBV18; CDR3 protein: CASSPPTGSTDTQYF
D gene: .; V gene: TRBV28; CDR3 protein: CASSLPGMNTEAFF
D gene: .; V gene: TRBV25-1; CDR3 protein: CASSEGGRTGELFF
D gene: .; V gene: TRBV28; CDR3 protein: CASSAPTVNQPQHF
D gene: TRBD1; V gene: TRBV7-2; CDR3 protein: CASSPDRVSSYEQYF
D gene: TRBD1; V gene: TRBV4-3; CDR3 protein: CASSQGRTGVMTQYF
D gene: .; V gene: TRBV28; CDR3 protein: CASSFAPTYGYTF
D gene: TRBD1; V gene: TRBV18; CDR3 protein: CASSPDRDQPQHF
D gene: TRBD1; V gene: TRBV6-4; CDR3 protein: CASSDTGGLKTGELFF
D gene: .; V gene: TRBV7-9; CDR3 protein: CASSPQGYHEQYF
D gene: TRBD1; V gene: TRBV4-2; CDR3 protein: CASSQGQGVRETQYF
D gene: TRBD1; V gene: TRBV4-1; CDR3 protein: CASSHPPGQGQNQPQHF
D gene: .; V gene: TRBV7-2; CDR3 protein: CASSLGGLYSNQPQHF
D gene: .; V gene: TRBV6-5; CDR3 protein: CASEAGVPNTEAFF
D gene: TRBD1; V gene: TRBV18; CDR3 protein: CASSPGTEGNTIYF
D gene: .; V gene: TRBV7-3; CDR3 protein: CASSLTPVSSYNSPLHF
D gene: .; V gene: TRBV7-2; CDR3 protein: CASSLGSGSISPLHF
D gene: .; V gene: TRBV18; CDR3 protein: CASSPVGATDTQYF
D gene: .; V gene: TRBV18; CDR3 protein: CASSPGDSPPQHF
D gene: .; V gene: TRBV19; CDR3 protein: CASSIFSRAGTDTQYF
D gene: .; V gene: TRBV3-1/TRBV3-2; CDR3 protein: CASSAGLNTEAFF
D gene: TRBD1; V gene: TRBV15; CDR3 protein: CATSTRQGRTGELFF
D gene: .; V gene: TRBV3-1/TRBV3-2; CDR3 protein: CASSRAPRERSRTGELFF
D gene: .; V gene: TRBV19; CDR3 protein: CASSNNRGFPGELFF
D gene: .; V gene: TRBV4-1; CDR3 protein: CASSLPSGNEQFF
D gene: .; V gene: TRBV5-1; CDR3 protein: CASSSDEGFGNTIYF
D gene: .; V gene: TRBV18; CDR3 protein: CASSPQTGPTNEKLFF
D gene: .; V gene: TRBV5-8; CDR3 protein: CASSWRVSGYYGYTF
D gene: .; V gene: TRBV7-9; CDR3 protein: CASSLALGQGGEKLFF
D gene: TRBD1; V gene: TRBV19; CDR3 protein: CASRATGMWIQYF
D gene: .; V gene: TRBV3-1/TRBV3-2; CDR3 protein: CASSQEGLYLNYGYTF
D gene: .; V gene: TRBV14; CDR3 protein: CASSQEGGLHEFSTDTQYF